The subject of this entry is one T cell receptor beta chain. What it binds is unknown. This sample is drawn from a study of T cells in Graves' hyperthyroidism and ophthalmopathy. Study conclusions and caveats: Most clonotypes expanded in the thyroid (above 0.001) were also present in blood.

RNA transcripts were the template for amplifying TCR beta CDR3 regions. In the first-round RT-PCR of the TCR CDR3, the HTBI primer set was used. One entry per CDR3 protein, called by TCRdb with MiXCR from the multiplex PCR reads. The sample contains 400,000 to 550,000 distinct CDR3 sequences, approximately 15% of which appear only once. The authors deemed Graves' hyperthyroidism stable absent ophthalmopathy progression within 18 months. Uncontrolled infections, other autoimmune diseases, pregnancy or lactation led to exclusion of patients. Diagnoses were established using clinical symptoms, serum thyroxine and TRAb, thyroid ultrasound and orbital computed tomography. The CDR3 contains 15 residues. Trimming took off 2 bases at V and 2 bases at J, with 10 bases between the two ends. Germline CDR1 and CDR2: MNHNS and SASEGT.

This chain joins TRBV6-1 and TRBJ1-5, with D unclear. Sequencing was done on a sample of blood. The sequence was collected from a woman younger than 35 with Graves' hyperthyroidism. The CDR3 coding sequence is TGTGCCAGCAGTGAAACACGGGGTCGCAATCAGCCCCAGCATTTT. Amino acids: CASSETRGRNQPQHF.